This TCR beta chain emerged from a study of sequential checkpoint blockade in melanoma. Across the whole study: Both treatment sequences were followed by maintenance nivolumab.

Treatment reported: randomized to nivolumab then ipilimumab (arm A) or the reverse (arm B). This clone appeared once. The table came from immunoSEQ multiplex PCR; TCRdb's copy has only in-frame clones and leaves some out. The sample consists of under 40,000 clones, about 86% of them appearing once. The receptor was derived from a human donor with melanoma. The material was CD8+ T cells sorted from blood (inferred from file names), obtained from a patient given nivolumab and ipilimumab in sequence.

The CDR3 coding sequence is TGTGCCAGCAGTGAAGCGGCTACTAGCGGGGGTTTTAAAGAGACCCAGTACTTC. Encoded protein: CASSEAATSGGFKETQYF. The chain combines TRBV2 with TRBJ2-5; 11 nucleotides match TRBD2. The V segment lost 0 bases and the J segment 3 bases; nucleotides outside the gene matches: 9. CDR3 length equals 18 residues. Germline CDR1 SNHLY, CDR2 FYNNEI.